The 14 T cell receptor beta chains listed next were all sequenced from one sample in a study of CD8 T cells in Susac syndrome. Reverse transcription of roughly 0.5 to 1 ug RNA was carried out with random hexamers. TCRdb independently ran MiXCR on the immunoSEQ multiplex PCR reads; one entry per CDR3 protein. Here the sample spans about 140,000 distinct CDR3 sequences, approximately 95% being singletons. The sample consisted of CD4+ T cells from PBMCs. Every receptor here comes from a human donor with Susac syndrome.

The chain employs TRBV2 and TRBJ2-6, with D possibly being TRBD2 (5 bases). Looked up from germline, CDR1 is SNHLY and CDR2 is FYNNEI. The CDR3 has 15 residues. V lost 7 bases and J lost 0, with 10 bases in between. CDR3 nucleotides: TGTGCCAGCAAGGACTTAGACTCTGGGGCCAACGTCCTGACTTTC. Amino acid sequence: CASKDLDSGANVLTF.

This clonotype was counted once. The V call is TRBV7-9, the J call TRBJ2-5; D uncertain. CDR3 length equals 14 residues. V lost 5 bases to trimming and J lost 1 base, with 11 bases between them. Germline CDR1 is SEHNR and CDR2 is FQNEAQ (reference sequence). CDR3 in amino acids: CASSPTGLQETQYF. The CDR3 DNA follows: TGTGCCAGCAGCCCCACCGGCCTCCAAGAGACCCAGTACTTC.

The chain carries TRBV9 and TRBJ2-7, with 11 nucleotides matching TRBD2. The CDR3 is 17 residues long. With V trimmed by 4 bases and J by 0 bases, 9 bases remained unmatched. Germline V lookup: CDR1 SGDLS, CDR2 YYNGEE. CDR3 DNA sequence: TGTGCCAGCAGCCGGACTAGCGGGCCTCTTAGCTCCTACGAGCAGTACTTC. Its protein product is CASSRTSGPLSSYEQYF.

A remark on this clonotype: Germline is not matched at one junction end, which may reflect a read error. The CDR3 loop reads CASSRDRTGDWVF. In nucleotides, the CDR3 is TGTGCCAGCAGCCGAGACCGGACAGGGGATTGGGTCTTT. This sequence joins TRBV11-1 and TRBJ1-1; TRBD1 matches at 9 bases. CDR3 size: 13 residues. CDR1 SGHAT and CDR2 FQDESV come from the germline V gene (reference sequence).

This chain connects TRBV27 to TRBJ2-6; D not certain. V lost 5 bases to trimming and J lost 1 base, with 6 bases between them. Germline V gives CDR1 MNHEY, CDR2 SMNVEV (reference sequence). The CDR3 consists of 14 residues. The CDR3 region has the DNA TGTGCCAGCAGTAGGGCATCTGGGGCCAACGTCCTGACTTTC. As protein: CASSRASGANVLTF. The whole variable domain, filled in from reference TRBV27 and TRBJ2-6, reads EAQVTQNPRYLITVTGKKLTVTCSQNMNHEYMSWYRQDPGLGLRQIYYSMNVEVTDKGDVPEGYKVSRKEKRNFPLILESPSPNQTSLYFCASSRASGANVLTFGAGSRLTVL.

The chain carries TRBV4-1 and TRBJ2-2; 10 bases agree with TRBD1. Germline CDR1 is MGHRA and CDR2 is YSYEKL. J gave up 7 bases and V 4 bases, and 6 bases lay outside the gene matches. This CDR3 comprises 15 residues. The DNA for the CDR3 is TGCGCCAGCAGCCCCCCGAGGACAGGGGGCGGGGAGCTGTTTTTT. Amino acids: CASSPPRTGGGELFF.

J is TRBJ2-1 and V is TRBV13; D possibly corresponds to TRBD1 (5 bases). This CDR3 has 15 amino acids. Per germline, CDR1 PRHDT and CDR2 FYEKMQ (reference sequence). V was cut by 6 bases and J by 0 bases, with 12 bases left in between. The CDR3 coding sequence is TGTGCCAGCAGGCGAGACAGCGCCTCCTACAATGAGCAGTTCTTC. Translating it yields CASRRDSASYNEQFF.

This chain joins TRBV28 and TRBJ2-5; D is unclear. The CDR3 runs 16 residues. Per the germline V gene, CDR1 is MDHEN and CDR2 is SYDVKM. Trimming stripped 4 bases from V and 2 bases from J, with 17 bases between. CDR3 sequence reads: CASSWFPLLPQETQYF. The CDR3 region has the DNA TGTGCCAGCAGTTGGTTCCCCCTACTCCCACAAGAGACCCAGTACTTC.

The chain joins TRBV18 to TRBJ1-6; maybe TRBD1 (5 bases). V dropped 2 bases and J dropped 5 bases, with 13 bases sitting between them. In germline, CDR1 is KGHSH, CDR2 LQKENI. This CDR3 contains 16 residues. CDR3 loop: CASSPSGTVNNSPLHF. The CDR3 DNA reads as TGTGCCAGCTCACCATCAGGGACCGTAAATAATTCACCCCTCCACTTT.

This chain uses TRBV25-1 with TRBJ2-7; D is unresolved. Germline CDR1 is MGHDK and CDR2 is SYGVNS. V lost 6 bases to trimming and J lost 2 bases, with 17 bases between them. CDR3 size: 15 residues. The CDR3 sequence is CASSTKDGDTYEQYF. As DNA, the CDR3 is TGTGCCAGCAGCACCAAAGACGGAGACACCTACGAGCAGTACTTC.

The CDR3 DNA is TGCGCCAGCAGCTTGCCCAGGGTGGGCGAGCAGTACTTC. It codes for CASSLPRVGEQYF. V and J are TRBV5-1 and TRBJ2-7; tentatively, D is TRBD1 (5 bases). The CDR3 is 13 residues long. V lost 1 base, J lost 6 bases, and 11 bases lay in between. CDR1 and CDR2 (germline): SGHRS, YFSETQ.

V gene TRBV28 combines with J gene TRBJ2-3; the match to TRBD2 covers 9 bases. Trimming removed 2 bases from V and 4 bases from J; junction bases left unmatched: 10. The CDR3 has 17 amino acids. Looked up from germline, CDR1 is MDHEN and CDR2 is SYDVKM. DNA for the CDR3: TGTGCCAGCAGTTTAGGCTGGCGGGAGGGCCTAGCAGATACGCAGTATTTT. It is translated as CASSLGWREGLADTQYF.

The chain is built from TRBV21-1 and TRBJ2-1; the table names TRBD2, a call not compared with the DNA. TRBV21-1 is termed a pseudogene. CDR3 length equals 17 residues. The CDR3 sequence is CASSNWRGLAGRNEQFF. For the CDR3, the DNA is TGTGCCAGCAGCAATTGGCGGGGTCTAGCGGGCCGAAATGAGCAGTTCTTC.

The V gene is TRBV29-1, the J gene TRBJ1-2, with D tentatively TRBD1 (5 bases). The germline gives CDR1 SQVTM, CDR2 ANQGSEA. V dropped 7 bases and J dropped 4 bases, with 10 bases sitting between them. This CDR3 has 11 amino acids. As DNA, the CDR3 is TGCAGCGCTTGGGGGGGCTATGGCTACACCTTC. Translated, it gives CSAWGGYGYTF.